The rows below give T cell receptor beta chains drawn from one sample of a study of blood T cell repertoires in COVID-19. Here immunoSEQ multiplex PCR was the method, and the copy in TCRdb shows in-frame clones only, minus some. This sample carries about 110,000 clones, approximately 84% of them seen once, and the ten largest clones take roughly 7%. The specimen sequenced was peripheral blood. The receptors were sampled from a woman in her forties or fifties with acute or convalescent COVID-19. Each CDR3 is given with its conserved first and last residue. A D gene is named only where the DNA matches it firmly. A clone size is listed for some rows: how often the clone was seen (once, few, many), or a class if it is expanded.

j_gene: TRBJ1-2
v_gene: TRBV12-3/TRBV12-4
abundance: .
d_gene: .
CDR3aa: CASSLGYTLGAF
CDR3nt: TGTGCCAGCAGTTTAGGGTACACGCTCGGGGCCTTC

j_gene: TRBJ1-2
v_gene: TRBV29-1
abundance: .
d_gene: .
CDR3aa: CSVLFYGYTF
CDR3nt: TGCAGCGTTCTCTTCTATGGCTACACCTTC

j_gene: TRBJ1-2
v_gene: TRBV19
abundance: .
d_gene: TRBD1
CDR3aa: CASTDPWTGGNYGYTF
CDR3nt: TGTGCCAGTACCGATCCCTGGACAGGGGGCAACTATGGCTACACCTTC

j_gene: TRBJ2-1
v_gene: TRBV4-1
abundance: .
d_gene: TRBD2
CDR3aa: CASSQDRTSPWDEQFF
CDR3nt: TGCGCCAGCAGCCAAGATCGGACTAGCCCGTGGGATGAGCAGTTCTTC

j_gene: TRBJ2-7
v_gene: TRBV25-1
abundance: .
d_gene: TRBD1
CDR3aa: CASGLGQGRQQYF
CDR3nt: TGTGCCAGCGGCCTGGGACAGGGACGCCAGCAGTACTTC

j_gene: TRBJ2-7
v_gene: TRBV6-5
abundance: once
d_gene: .
CDR3aa: CASSYSGEYEQYF
CDR3nt: TGTGCCAGCAGTTACTCCGGGGAGTACGAGCAGTACTTC

j_gene: TRBJ1-6
v_gene: TRBV9
abundance: .
d_gene: .
CDR3aa: CASSVAPSSPLHF
CDR3nt: TGTGCCAGCAGCGTAGCTCCCAGTTCACCCCTCCACTTT

j_gene: TRBJ1-1
v_gene: TRBV5-1
abundance: .
d_gene: TRBD1
CDR3aa: CASSLLGGTGEAFF
CDR3nt: TGCGCCAGCAGCTTGTTAGGTGGGACAGGTGAAGCTTTCTTT

j_gene: TRBJ2-4
v_gene: TRBV30
abundance: .
d_gene: TRBD2
CDR3aa: CAPSGLANIQYF
CDR3nt: TGTGCCCCCTCTGGACTAGCCAACATTCAGTACTTC

j_gene: TRBJ1-2
v_gene: TRBV7-2
abundance: .
d_gene: .
CDR3aa: CASSLGSIRDRNYGYTF
CDR3nt: TGTGCCAGCAGCTTAGGCAGCATCAGAGACAGAAACTATGGCTACACCTTC

j_gene: TRBJ1-3
v_gene: TRBV27
abundance: .
d_gene: TRBD1
CDR3aa: CASSLLEGAGNTIYF
CDR3nt: TGTGCCAGCTCTCTGTTAGAGGGGGCGGGAAACACCATATATTTT

j_gene: TRBJ2-7
v_gene: TRBV19
abundance: once
d_gene: TRBD1
CDR3aa: CASKRDRGPYEQYF
CDR3nt: TGTGCCAGTAAGAGAGACAGGGGGCCCTACGAGCAGTACTTC

j_gene: TRBJ1-2
v_gene: TRBV30
abundance: .
d_gene: .
CDR3aa: CAGTNLAGDNYGYTF
CDR3nt: TGTGCCGGCACCAATCTGGCAGGGGATAACTATGGCTACACCTTC

j_gene: TRBJ1-6
v_gene: TRBV12-3/TRBV12-4
abundance: .
d_gene: .
CDR3aa: CASSFVESPLHF
CDR3nt: TGTGCCAGCAGTTTCGTAGAGTCACCCCTCCACTTT

j_gene: TRBJ1-2
v_gene: TRBV6-5
abundance: .
d_gene: .
CDR3aa: CAGSTGIGYTF
CDR3nt: TGTGCCGGCAGTACGGGAATTGGCTACACCTTC

j_gene: TRBJ1-3
v_gene: TRBV19
abundance: .
d_gene: .
CDR3aa: CASSTQIASGNTIYF
CDR3nt: TGTGCCAGTAGTACCCAAATAGCCTCTGGAAACACCATATATTTT

j_gene: TRBJ1-4
v_gene: TRBV5-1
abundance: .
d_gene: .
CDR3aa: CASSLGRANEKLFF
CDR3nt: TGCGCCAGCAGCTTGGGGAGGGCTAATGAAAAACTGTTTTTT

j_gene: TRBJ1-1
v_gene: TRBV3-1/TRBV3-2
abundance: .
d_gene: .
CDR3aa: CASSQGSGRVNTEAFF
CDR3nt: TGTGCCAGCAGCCAAGGGTCCGGGAGGGTGAACACTGAAGCTTTCTTT

j_gene: TRBJ2-3
v_gene: TRBV5-6
abundance: .
d_gene: .
CDR3aa: CASSLGEDTQYF
CDR3nt: TGTGCCAGCAGCTTAGGGGAAGATACGCAGTATTTT

j_gene: TRBJ2-2
v_gene: TRBV9
abundance: .
d_gene: .
CDR3aa: CASSGRVEPGELFF
CDR3nt: TGTGCCAGCAGCGGCAGGGTAGAGCCCGGGGAGCTGTTTTTT

j_gene: TRBJ1-2
v_gene: TRBV5-6
abundance: .
d_gene: .
CDR3aa: CASLGVKLDGYTF
CDR3nt: TGTGCCAGCCTGGGAGTTAAACTGGATGGCTACACCTTC

j_gene: TRBJ1-2
v_gene: TRBV5-8
abundance: .
d_gene: TRBD1
CDR3aa: CASSWDRGQQGYTF
CDR3nt: TGTGCCAGCAGCTGGGACAGGGGACAGCAGGGCTACACCTTC